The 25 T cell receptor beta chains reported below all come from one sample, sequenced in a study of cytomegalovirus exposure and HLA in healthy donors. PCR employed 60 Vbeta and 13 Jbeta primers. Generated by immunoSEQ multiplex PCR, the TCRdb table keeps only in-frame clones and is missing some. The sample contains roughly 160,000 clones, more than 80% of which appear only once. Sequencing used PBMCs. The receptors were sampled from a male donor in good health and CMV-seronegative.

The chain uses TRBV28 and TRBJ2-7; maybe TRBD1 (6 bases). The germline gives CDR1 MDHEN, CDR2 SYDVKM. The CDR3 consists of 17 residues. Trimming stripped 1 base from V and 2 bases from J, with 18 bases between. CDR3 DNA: TGTGCCAGCAGTTTATTGGCCCCGACAGGTGGAACCTACGAGCAGTACTTC. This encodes CASSLLAPTGGTYEQYF.

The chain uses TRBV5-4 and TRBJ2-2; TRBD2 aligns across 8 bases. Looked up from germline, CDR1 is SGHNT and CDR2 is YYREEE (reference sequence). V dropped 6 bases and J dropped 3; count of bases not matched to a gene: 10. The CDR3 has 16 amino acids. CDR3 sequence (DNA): TGTGCCAGCACCCGTACGGGACTAGATGACACCGGGGAGCTGTTTTTT. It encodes CASTRTGLDDTGELFF.

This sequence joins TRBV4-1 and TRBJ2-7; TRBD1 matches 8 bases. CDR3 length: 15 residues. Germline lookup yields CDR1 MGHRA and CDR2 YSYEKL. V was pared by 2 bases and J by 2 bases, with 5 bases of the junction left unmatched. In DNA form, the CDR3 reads TGCGCCAGCAGCCAACTTGACAGGGGACCCTACGAGCAGTACTTC. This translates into CASSQLDRGPYEQYF.

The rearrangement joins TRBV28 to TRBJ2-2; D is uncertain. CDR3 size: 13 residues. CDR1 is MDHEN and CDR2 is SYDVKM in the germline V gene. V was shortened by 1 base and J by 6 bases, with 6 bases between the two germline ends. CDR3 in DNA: TGTGCCAGCAGTTTATTGTCTGCCGGGGAGCTGTTTTTT. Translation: CASSLLSAGELFF.

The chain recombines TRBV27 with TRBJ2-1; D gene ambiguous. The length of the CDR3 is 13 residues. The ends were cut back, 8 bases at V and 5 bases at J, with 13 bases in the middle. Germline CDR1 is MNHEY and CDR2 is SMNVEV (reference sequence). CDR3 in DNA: TGTGCCAGCGGGCCTCCTTATCACAATGAGCAGTTCTTC. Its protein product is CASGPPYHNEQFF.

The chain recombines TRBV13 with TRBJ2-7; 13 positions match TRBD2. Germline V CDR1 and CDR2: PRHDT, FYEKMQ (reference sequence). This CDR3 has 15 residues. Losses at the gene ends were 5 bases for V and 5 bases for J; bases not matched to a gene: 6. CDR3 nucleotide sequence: TGTGCCAGCAGCAAGCGGACTAGCGGGAGTCACGAGCAGTACTTC. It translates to CASSKRTSGSHEQYF. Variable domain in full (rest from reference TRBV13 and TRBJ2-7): AAGVIQSPRHLIKEKRETATLKCYPIPRHDTVYWYQQGPGQDPQFLISFYEKMQSDKGSIPDRFSAQQFSDYHSELNMSSLELGDSALYFCASSKRTSGSHEQYFGPGTRLTVT.

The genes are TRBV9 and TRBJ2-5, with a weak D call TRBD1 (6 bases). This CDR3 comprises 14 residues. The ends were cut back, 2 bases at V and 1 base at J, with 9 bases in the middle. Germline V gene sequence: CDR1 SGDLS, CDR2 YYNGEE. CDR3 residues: CASSVTGSQETQYF. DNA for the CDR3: TGTGCCAGCAGCGTCACAGGGTCCCAAGAGACCCAGTACTTC.

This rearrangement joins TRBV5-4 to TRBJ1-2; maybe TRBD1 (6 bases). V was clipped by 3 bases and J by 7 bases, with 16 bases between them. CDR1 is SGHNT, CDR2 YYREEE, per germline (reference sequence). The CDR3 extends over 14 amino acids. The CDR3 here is CASSSTGLPGGYTF. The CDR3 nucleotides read TGTGCCAGCAGCTCAACAGGGCTCCCTGGTGGCTACACCTTC.

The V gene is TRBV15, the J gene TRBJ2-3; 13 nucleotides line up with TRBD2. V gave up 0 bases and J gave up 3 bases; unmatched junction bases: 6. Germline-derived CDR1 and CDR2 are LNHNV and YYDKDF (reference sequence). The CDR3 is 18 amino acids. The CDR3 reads CATSREGLAGRVTDTQYF. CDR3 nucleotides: TGTGCCACCAGCAGAGAGGGACTAGCGGGAAGGGTAACAGATACGCAGTATTTT. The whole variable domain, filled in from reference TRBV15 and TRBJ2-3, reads DAMVIQNPRYQVTQFGKPVTLSCSQTLNHNVMYWYQQKSSQAPKLLFHYYDKDFNNEADTPDNFQSRRPNTSFCFLDIRSPGLGDTAMYLCATSREGLAGRVTDTQYFGPGTRLTVL.

The CDR3 DNA follows: TGTGCCAGCACCAATTCACAAGAGACCCAGTACTTC. Translating it yields CASTNSQETQYF. The rearrangement joins TRBV7-2 to TRBJ2-5, with D unclear. This CDR3 is built from 12 residues. Germline V gene sequence: CDR1 SGHTA, CDR2 FQGNSA. Between the trimmed V and J ends, which lost 7 bases and 2 bases, there was a span of 8 bases.

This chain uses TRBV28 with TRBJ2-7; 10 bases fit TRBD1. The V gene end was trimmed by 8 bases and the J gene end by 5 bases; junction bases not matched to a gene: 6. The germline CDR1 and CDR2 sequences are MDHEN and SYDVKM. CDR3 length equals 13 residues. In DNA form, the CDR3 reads TGTGCCAGCGCGGCGGGACAGGGGAACGAGCAGTACTTC. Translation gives CASAAGQGNEQYF. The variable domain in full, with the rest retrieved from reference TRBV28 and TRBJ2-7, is DVKVTQSSRYLVKRTGEKVFLECVQDMDHENMFWYRQDPGLGLRLIYFSYDVKMKEKGDIPEGYSVSREKKERFSLILESASTNQTSMYLCASAAGQGNEQYFGPGTRLTVT.

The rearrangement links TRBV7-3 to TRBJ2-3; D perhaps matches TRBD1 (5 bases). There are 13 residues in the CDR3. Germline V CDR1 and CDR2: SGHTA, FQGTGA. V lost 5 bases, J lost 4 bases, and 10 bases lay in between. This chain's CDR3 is CASSPTGADTQYF. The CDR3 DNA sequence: TGTGCCAGCAGCCCAACAGGCGCAGATACGCAGTATTTT.

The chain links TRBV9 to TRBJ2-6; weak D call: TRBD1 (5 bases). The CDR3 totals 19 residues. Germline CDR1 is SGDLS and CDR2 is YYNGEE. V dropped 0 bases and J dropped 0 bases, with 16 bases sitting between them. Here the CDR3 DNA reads TGTGCCAGCAGCGTAGATCCCCGAGGACATAACTCTGGGGCCAACGTCCTGACTTTC. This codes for CASSVDPRGHNSGANVLTF. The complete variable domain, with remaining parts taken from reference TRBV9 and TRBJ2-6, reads DSGVTQTPKHLITATGQRVTLRCSPRSGDLSVYWYQQSLDQGLQFLIQYYNGEERAKGNILERFSAQQFPDLHSELNLSSLELGDSALYFCASSVDPRGHNSGANVLTFGAGSRLTVL.

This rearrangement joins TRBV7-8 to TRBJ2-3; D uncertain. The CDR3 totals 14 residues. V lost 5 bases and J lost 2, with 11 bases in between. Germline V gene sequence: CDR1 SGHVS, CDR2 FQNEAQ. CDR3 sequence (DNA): TGTGCCAGCAGCCCTAATGCCGTCACAGATACGCAGTATTTT. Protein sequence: CASSPNAVTDTQYF.

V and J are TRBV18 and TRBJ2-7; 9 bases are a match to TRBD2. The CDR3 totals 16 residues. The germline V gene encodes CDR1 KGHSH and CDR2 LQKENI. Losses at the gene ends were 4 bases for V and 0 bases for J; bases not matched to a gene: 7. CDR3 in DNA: TGTGCCAGCTCACTGGTAGCGGGAGTTTCCTCCTACGAGCAGTACTTC. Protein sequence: CASSLVAGVSSYEQYF. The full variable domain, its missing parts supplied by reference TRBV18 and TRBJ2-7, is NAGVMQNPRHLVRRRGQEARLRCSPMKGHSHVYWYRQLPEEGLKFMVYLQKENIIDESGMPKERFSAEFPKEGPSILRIQQVVRGDSAAYFCASSLVAGVSSYEQYFGPGTRLTVT.

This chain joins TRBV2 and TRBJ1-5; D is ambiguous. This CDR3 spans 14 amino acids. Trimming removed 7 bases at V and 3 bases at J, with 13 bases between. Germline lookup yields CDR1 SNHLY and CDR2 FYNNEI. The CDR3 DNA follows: TGTGCCAGCAACCGAATCGCGATCAATCAGCCCCAGCATTTT. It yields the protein CASNRIAINQPQHF.

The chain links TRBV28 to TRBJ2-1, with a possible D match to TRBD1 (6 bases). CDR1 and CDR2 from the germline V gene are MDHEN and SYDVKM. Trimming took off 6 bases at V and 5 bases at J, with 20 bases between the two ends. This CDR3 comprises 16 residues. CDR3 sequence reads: CASSSPTGRTHNEQFF. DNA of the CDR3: TGTGCCAGCAGCTCCCCCACAGGGCGCACACACAATGAGCAGTTCTTC.

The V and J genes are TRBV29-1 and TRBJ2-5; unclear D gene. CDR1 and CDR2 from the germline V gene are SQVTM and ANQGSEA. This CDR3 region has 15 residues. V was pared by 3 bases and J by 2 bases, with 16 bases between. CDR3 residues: CSVDRSMSVQETQYF. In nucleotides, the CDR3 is TGCAGCGTTGATCGGTCCATGAGCGTACAAGAGACCCAGTACTTC.

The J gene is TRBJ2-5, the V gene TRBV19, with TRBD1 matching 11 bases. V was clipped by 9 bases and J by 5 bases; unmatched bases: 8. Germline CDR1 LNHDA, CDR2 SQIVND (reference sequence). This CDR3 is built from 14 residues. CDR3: CASHRTGGAETQYF. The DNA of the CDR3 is TGTGCCAGCCATAGGACAGGGGGCGCGGAGACCCAGTACTTC.

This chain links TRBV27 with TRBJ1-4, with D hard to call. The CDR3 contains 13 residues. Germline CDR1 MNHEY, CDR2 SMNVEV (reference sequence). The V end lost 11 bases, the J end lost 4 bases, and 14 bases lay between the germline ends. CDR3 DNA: TGTGCCGGTCGAGGTCCCCATAATGAAAAACTGTTTTTT. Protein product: CAGRGPHNEKLFF.

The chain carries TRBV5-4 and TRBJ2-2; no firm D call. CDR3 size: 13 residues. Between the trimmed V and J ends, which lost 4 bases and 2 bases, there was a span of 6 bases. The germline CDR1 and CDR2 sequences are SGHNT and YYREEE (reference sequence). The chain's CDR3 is CASSPKNTGELFF. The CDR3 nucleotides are TGTGCCAGCAGCCCCAAAAACACCGGGGAGCTGTTTTTT.

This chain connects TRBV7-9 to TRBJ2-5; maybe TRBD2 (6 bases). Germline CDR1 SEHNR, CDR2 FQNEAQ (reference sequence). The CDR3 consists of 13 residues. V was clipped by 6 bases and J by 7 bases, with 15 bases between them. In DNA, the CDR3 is TGTGCCAGCAGGGATAGCGGTGTTGGGACCCAGTACTTC. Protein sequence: CASRDSGVGTQYF.

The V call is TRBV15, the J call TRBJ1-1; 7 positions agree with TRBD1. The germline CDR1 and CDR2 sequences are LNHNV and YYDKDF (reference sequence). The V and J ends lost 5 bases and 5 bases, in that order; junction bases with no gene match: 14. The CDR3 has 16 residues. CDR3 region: CATSVRKTGHGTEAFF. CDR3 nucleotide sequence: TGTGCCACCAGCGTCCGAAAGACAGGGCATGGGACTGAAGCTTTCTTT.

The chain's CDR3 is CASSDRHSTGNTIYF. As DNA, the CDR3 is TGTGCCAGCAGTGACAGGCACTCAACTGGAAACACCATATATTTT. The chain joins TRBV9 to TRBJ1-3; D is possibly TRBD1 (6 bases). CDR3 length: 15 amino acids. Germline CDR1 reads SGDLS; CDR2 reads YYNGEE. V shed 5 bases and J shed 2 bases, with 14 bases lying between them.

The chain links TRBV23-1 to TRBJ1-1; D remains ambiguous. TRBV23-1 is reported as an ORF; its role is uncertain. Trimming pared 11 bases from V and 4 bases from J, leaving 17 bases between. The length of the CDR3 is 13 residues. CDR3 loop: CAGVTDGSTEAFF. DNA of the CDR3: TGCGCCGGCGTCACGGATGGGAGCACTGAAGCTTTCTTT.